This T cell receptor beta chain was sequenced in a study of shared clonotypes between healthy human individuals (dated by TCRdb to the early 2020s). Looking at the study overall: Three men and two women, aged 18 to 49 years, made up the cohort. Blood TCR repertoires of roughly 5 healthy adults were deeply sequenced to estimate repertoire size and the extent of clonotype sharing between individuals. Leukapheresis yielded between about 0.9 and 10 billion PBMCs per donor. Different laboratories and diverse techniques were used to prepare libraries and sequence TCR repertoires, to increase sequencing depth and limit assay-specific biases. For each donor, CD4 naive and CD4 memory were each run on three plates, CD8 naive on two plates, and CD8 memory on one plate. General findings and caveats noted by the study authors: Based on pairwise subsampling, the degree of clonotype sharing among donors was expected to be affected by sequencing depth. The small number of donors limited the genetic and exposure-history diversity represented. Compared with non-shared clonotypes, the clonotypes found in all four sorted-subset donors had higher generation probabilities. Across four donors, roughly 5.1% of naive CD4, around 3.3% of naive CD8, 2.3% of memory CD4, and roughly 0.41% of memory CD8 clonotypes were shared. Estimated clonotype richness was generally larger for naive than for memory subsets. Sampling was restricted to blood, and TCR repertoires in tissue are likely to differ from TCR repertoires in blood. Rarefaction of sorted-subset datasets indicated incomplete sequencing despite the large sequencing depth.

About this clone itself: Which antigen it targets is not known. Base quality data are lacking; no much larger clone is found one base away.

From cysteine to phenylalanine, the CDR3 is 13 amino acids long. The read is trimmed to its CDR3 DNA, 39 bases read in frame from base 1. V is cut by 5 bases and J by 3 bases, and the space between the germline ends is 11 bases. The germline V gene encodes CDR1 SEHNR and CDR2 FQNEAQ (reference sequence). CD8 naive samples were obtained by positive selection for CCR7 among CD45RO-negative cells, yielding a CD45RA+CCR7+ population from which TemRA cells were excluded. Healthy HIV-negative adults with no recently reported acute infections or vaccinations were included as donors. Every donor was a Caucasian adult residing in Nashville, Tennessee, USA. Blood was collected by leukapheresis, and PBMCs were isolated by Ficoll-Histopaque density gradient centrifugation and then cryopreserved in liquid nitrogen vapor phase. Analytical flow cytometry was used to check the purity and quantity of each magnetically sorted T cell population. Genomic DNA was isolated from every sorted fraction and measured by UV absorbance on a Nanodrop 2000c.

TCR CDR3 regions were amplified from genomic DNA by multiplex PCR using the deep immunoSEQ assay. Extracted genomic DNA from each cell subset was distributed evenly across all wells of several immunoSEQ 96-well plates, and each plate was treated as a replicate. For sorted subsets, each replicate PCR was loaded with 200 ng genomic DNA, equivalent to some 27,000 T cell genomes. Purified libraries were quantified with a Qubit 3.0 fluorometer, sized on a Bioanalyzer 2100, and re-quantified with the KAPA Library Quantification kit. Every immunoSEQ 96-well plate was sequenced on a separate single-read 150-cycle Illumina NextSeq 550 flow cell. Under the source paper's analysis protocol: The immunoSEQ output contained only junctional sequences without quality scores, so filtering could not match that applied to full-length reads. To assign V/J genes and CDR3, sequences were annotated against IMGT germline references using PyIR, a Python wrapper for IgBLAST v1.9. Any read was removed if the V/J assignment was weak (E-value above 1e-6), the CDR3 was missing, or the read contained stop codons, out-of-frame junctions, or ambiguous translated residues. A V3J clonotype was defined by an identical inferred V gene, J gene, and CDR3 amino acid sequence. To compute the percentage overlap between repertoires, the number of shared unique clonotypes was divided by the size of the smaller repertoire. Three approaches were used to assess repertoire richness: RTK rarefaction, the Chao1 estimator, and Recon v2.1 estimates of unobserved clonotypes. OLGA was used to compute generation probabilities for all TCRbeta clonotypes that the gDNA method yielded from a handful of donors. TCRdb carries this immuneACCESS record with in-frame sequences only. Its versions omit some clonotypes, under half of them owing to an unresolved V gene in the studies checked, with the rest unexplained. The V and J calls and the clone size are those of that table, but D and trimming were determined from the DNA. This sample lists hundreds of thousands of clones; roughly nine tenths were detected once. The ten largest clonotypes hold 24% of the sample.

The specimen sequenced was naive CD8+ T cells sorted from blood. According to the study, the label for this sample's cell subset or site signals: CD45RA+CCR7+. The V and J segments used are TRBV7-9 and TRBJ2-7, and perhaps TRBD2 as D gene, on 6 matching bases. The receptor was isolated from a man aged 25-40 years in good health. The CDR3: CASSPVEGYEQYF. The DNA reads as follows: TGTGCCAGCAGCCCAGTGGAGGGCTACGAGCAGTACTTC.